This T cell receptor beta chain was retrieved from a study of breast tumors, draining lymph nodes, adjacent tissues. V was pared by 3 bases and J by 0 bases, with 7 bases between. Germline V gives CDR1 SEHNR, CDR2 FQNEAQ (reference sequence). The CDR3 runs to 14 residues. TCRdb re-called the multiplex PCR reads through MiXCR, storing one row per CDR3 protein. The sample carries around 230,000 distinct CDR3 sequences, approximately 30% recorded once. Broader study findings: Compared with lymph nodes, tumors were less diverse; compared with nontumor tissue, more. The lymph node origin of tumor T cells was framed as consistent with a hypothesis, not demonstrated. Findings are consistent with lymph node origin and intratumoral expansion of most tumor T cells.

Samples came from axillary lymph nodes draining the breast cancer. This clonotype appeared many times. Its antigen is unknown. The chain employs TRBV7-9 and TRBJ2-3; no definite D call. This sequence was found in a female donor with breast cancer. Some clones in this sample may be carry-over from other donors' samples. Input material: axillary lymph node tissue. DNA of the CDR3: TGTGCCAGCAGCTTGGATGTTAGCACAGATACGCAGTATTTT. It translates to CASSLDVSTDTQYF.